These 14 T cell receptor beta chains originate from one sample sequenced in a study of blood T cell repertoires in COVID-19. Profiling relied on immunoSEQ multiplex PCR, and the TCRdb table lists in-frame clones only, not all of them. Among hundreds of thousands of clones listed, roughly nine tenths were seen once. What was sequenced was PBMCs or T cells enriched from blood (not recorded which). The receptors here all came from a woman aged 55-70 years who had recovered from COVID-19.

The rearrangement joins TRBV24-1 to TRBJ1-5; D call uncertain. Germline CDR1 reads KGHDR; CDR2 reads SFDVKD. CDR3 length equals 14 residues. V was pared by 1 base and J by 4 bases, with 7 bases between. The CDR3 sequence: CATSDFAGNQPQHF. CDR3 nucleotides: TGTGCCACCAGTGATTTCGCGGGGAATCAGCCCCAGCATTTT.

CDR3 in amino acids: CASSPYGGTDQPQHF. CDR3 nucleotide sequence: TGCGCCAGCAGTCCGTACGGGGGGACGGATCAGCCCCAGCATTTT. The chain couples TRBV5-1 to TRBJ1-5; possibly TRBD1 for D (5 bases). This CDR3 comprises 15 residues. From germline, CDR1 is SGHRS and CDR2 YFSETQ. Trimming took 5 bases from V and 5 from J, leaving 17 bases between them.

This chain uses TRBV10-1 with TRBJ2-5; the D gene is possibly TRBD1 (5 bases). This CDR3 has 13 residues. The germline V gene has CDR1 WNHNN and CDR2 SYGVQD (reference sequence). V was shortened by 6 bases and J by 2 bases, with 10 bases between the two germline ends. As DNA, the CDR3 is TGCGCCAGCAGCCGGACAACGCAAGAGACCCAGTACTTC. It is translated as CASSRTTQETQYF.

This chain links TRBV3-1 (or the pseudogene TRBV3-2) with TRBJ1-1, with 8 bases identical to TRBD1. CDR1 is LGHDT and CDR2 is YNNKEL in the germline V gene (reference sequence). Losses at the gene ends were 3 bases for V and 1 base for J; bases not matched to a gene: 4. The CDR3 totals 15 residues. The CDR3 nucleotides are TGTGCCAGCAGCCAGGGACAGGCCGAGAACACTGAAGCTTTCTTT. Translated: CASSQGQAENTEAFF.

Written as DNA, the CDR3 is TGTGCCATCCTTGACAGAATGAACACCGGGGAGCTGTTTTTT. The encoded protein is CAILDRMNTGELFF. V gene TRBV10-3 combines with J gene TRBJ2-2; tentative D call: TRBD1 (5 bases). From germline, CDR1 is ENHRY and CDR2 SYGVKD. V was clipped by 8 bases and J by 1 base, with 11 bases between them. The CDR3 has 14 amino acids.

This sequence joins TRBV27 and TRBJ2-1; no clear D gene. The germline CDR1 and CDR2 sequences are MNHEY and SMNVEV (reference sequence). V lost 5 bases and J lost 4, with 9 bases in between. CDR3 size: 13 residues. The CDR3 nucleotides read TGTGCCAGCAGTGCCTTAGCATACAATGAGCAGTTCTTC. Translation: CASSALAYNEQFF.

The rearrangement uses TRBV9 and TRBJ1-1, with 9 bases aligning to TRBD1. This CDR3 contains 14 residues. V dropped 0 bases and J dropped 5; count of bases not matched to a gene: 2. Germline V lookup: CDR1 SGDLS, CDR2 YYNGEE. The CDR3, as DNA: TGTGCCAGCAGCGTAGAAGGACAGGGGACTGAAGCTTTCTTT. Amino acids: CASSVEGQGTEAFF.

The table lists this clone with a count of one. The chain is built from TRBV7-8 and TRBJ1-4; D ambiguous. Germline lookup yields CDR1 SGHVS and CDR2 FQNEAQ. The CDR3 runs to 13 residues. V lost 1 base, J lost 7 bases, and 7 bases lay in between. The CDR3: CASSLVSGEKLFF. Written as DNA, the CDR3 is TGTGCCAGCAGCTTAGTTAGCGGTGAAAAACTGTTTTTT.

The chain couples TRBV15 to TRBJ2-2; 11 positions match TRBD1. The CDR3 is 16 amino acids. Per the germline V gene, CDR1 is LNHNV and CDR2 is YYDKDF (reference sequence). V shed 2 bases and J 6 bases; nucleotides not matched to a gene: 5. The CDR3: CATSRSGTGGPGELFF. CDR3 in DNA: TGTGCCACCAGCAGATCCGGGACAGGGGGACCCGGGGAGCTGTTTTTT.

This sequence joins TRBV5-1 and TRBJ1-3; D might be TRBD1 (5 bases). There are 16 residues in the CDR3. V lost 3 bases and J 2 bases, leaving 15 bases between the germline ends. The germline V gene encodes CDR1 SGHRS and CDR2 YFSETQ. The CDR3 protein is CASSSIGGEAGNTIYF. For the CDR3, the DNA is TGCGCCAGCAGCTCTATAGGAGGGGAGGCTGGAAACACCATATATTTT.

This chain connects TRBV4-1 to TRBJ1-2; D remains ambiguous. This CDR3 region has 14 residues. V was shortened by 1 base and J by 4 bases, with 10 bases between the two germline ends. The germline V gene has CDR1 MGHRA and CDR2 YSYEKL. The CDR3 DNA is TGCGCCAGCAGCCAAGGACGGGGAGGCTATGGCTACACCTTC. Amino acids: CASSQGRGGYGYTF.

The V call is TRBV12-2, the J call TRBJ2-1; the D call of TRBD2 is as the table states it, not checked on the DNA. TRBV12-2 constitutes a pseudogene. The CDR3 runs to 14 residues. The CDR3 reads CASRPRETVSEQFF. The CDR3 bases are TGTGCAAGTCGCCCACGGGAGACAGTGAGTGAGCAGTTCTTC.

V usage is TRBV6-5 and J usage is TRBJ1-2; the match to TRBD1 covers 12 bases. Germline V CDR1 and CDR2: MNHEY, SVGAGI. V lost 6 bases to trimming and J lost 5 bases; unmatched junction nucleotides: 7. The CDR3 loop spans 15 amino acids. The CDR3 sequence: CASSLGQGAWYGYTF. In DNA form, the CDR3 reads TGTGCCAGCAGCCTGGGACAGGGGGCATGGTATGGCTACACCTTC.

This clone was counted a single time. The chain recombines TRBV11-2 with TRBJ1-4, with 9 bases matching TRBD1. Germline loops: CDR1 SGHAT, CDR2 FQNNGV. With 0 bases clipped from V and 0 bases from J, the junction kept 8 bases outside the gene matches. CDR3 length: 19 residues. CDR3 sequence: CASSLEKWDRVSTNEKLFF. The CDR3 nucleotides are TGTGCCAGCAGCTTAGAGAAGTGGGACAGGGTCTCAACTAATGAAAAACTGTTTTTT.